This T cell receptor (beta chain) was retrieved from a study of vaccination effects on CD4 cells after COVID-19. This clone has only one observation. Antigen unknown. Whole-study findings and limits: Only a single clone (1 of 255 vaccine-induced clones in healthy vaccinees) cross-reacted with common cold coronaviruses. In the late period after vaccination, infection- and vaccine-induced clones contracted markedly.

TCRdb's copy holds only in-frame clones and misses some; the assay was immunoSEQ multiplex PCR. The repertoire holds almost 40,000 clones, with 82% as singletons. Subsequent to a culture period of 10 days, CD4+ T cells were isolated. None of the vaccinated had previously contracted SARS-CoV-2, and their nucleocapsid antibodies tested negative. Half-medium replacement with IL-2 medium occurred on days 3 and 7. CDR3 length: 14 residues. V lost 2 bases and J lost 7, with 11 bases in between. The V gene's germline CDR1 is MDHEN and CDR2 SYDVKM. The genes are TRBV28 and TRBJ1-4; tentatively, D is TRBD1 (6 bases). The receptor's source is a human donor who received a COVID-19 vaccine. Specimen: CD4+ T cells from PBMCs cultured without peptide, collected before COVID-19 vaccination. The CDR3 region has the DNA TGTGCCAGCAGTTTACCAGGGGAGAGTGAAAAACTGTTTTTT. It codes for CASSLPGESEKLFF.